The 5 T cell receptor beta chains given below trace back to one sample, sequenced in a study of human T cells and chemical hapten exposure. Specified time point: patch test 2, 6 weeks after DPC sensitization. Treatment of the sample: therapeutic diphenylcyclopropenone sensitization with weekly scalp DPC. TCRdb re-called the RACE reads with MiXCR, one entry per CDR3 protein. The data hold roughly 140,000 distinct CDR3 sequences, with about 11% observed a single time. The sample consisted of whole blood, taken in connection with sensitization to the hapten diphenylcyclopropenone (DPC). The receptor set was obtained from a woman in her forties or fifties with alopecia areata. Some clones in this sample may be carry-over from other donors' samples.

This clonotype has at least ten counts. Here the CDR3 reads CASRVRQSNGDTQYF. Here the CDR3 DNA reads TGTGCCAGCCGAGTTCGACAGTCCAACGGGGATACGCAGTATTTT. The chain joins TRBV7-2 to TRBJ2-3; a possible D gene is TRBD1 (5 bases). Germline CDR1 reads SGHTA; CDR2 reads FQGNSA. The CDR3 sequence is 15 residues long. The V end was cut by 8 bases, the J end by 6 bases, with 21 bases between. The full variable domain, with the rest looked up from reference TRBV7-2 and TRBJ2-3, is GAGVSQSPSNKVTEKGKDVELRCDPISGHTALYWYRQSLGQGLEFLIYFQGNSAPDKSGLPSDRFSAERTGGSVSTLTIQRTQQEDSAVYLCASRVRQSNGDTQYFGPGTRLTVL.

This clonotype appeared once. The rearrangement links TRBV5-8 to TRBJ2-7, with TRBD1 as a possible D gene (5 bases). Germline V gene lookup returns CDR1 SGHTS and CDR2 YDEGEE. The CDR3 totals 14 residues. Trimming took off 1 base at V and 3 bases at J, with 11 bases between the two ends. In nucleotides, the CDR3 is TGTGCCAGCAGCTTGAGGGGAACCAGCTACGAGCAGTACTTC. Encoded protein: CASSLRGTSYEQYF.

The chain combines TRBV28 with TRBJ1-5; a possible D gene is TRBD1 (5 bases). The CDR3 is 13 amino acids. From germline, CDR1 is MDHEN and CDR2 SYDVKM. The germline V and J ends were trimmed by 8 bases and 4 bases, with 12 bases remaining between them. The CDR3 is CASSGSGNQPQHF. For the CDR3, the DNA is TGTGCCAGCTCAGGGAGTGGAAATCAGCCCCAGCATTTT.

V gene TRBV7-9 combines with J gene TRBJ2-7; weak D call: TRBD2 (5 bases). CDR1 and CDR2 from the germline V gene are SEHNR and FQNEAQ (reference sequence). This CDR3 is 15 amino acids long. Trimming pared 5 bases from V and 0 bases from J, leaving 14 bases between. The CDR3 loop reads CASSPWSGGSYEQYF. CDR3 coding DNA: TGTGCCAGCAGCCCATGGAGCGGCGGCTCCTACGAGCAGTACTTC.

This clonotype has only a few counts. Written as DNA, the CDR3 is TGCAGTGCTAGAGTGCCGGCAGCGCGCAATCAGCCCCAGCATTTT. Encoded protein: CSARVPAARNQPQHF. The chain couples TRBV20-1 to TRBJ1-5; D is unclear. The CDR3 loop spans 15 amino acids. Deletions cut 1 base from V and 2 bases from J, with 12 bases between. Germline V CDR1 and CDR2: DFQATT, SNEGSKA (reference sequence).